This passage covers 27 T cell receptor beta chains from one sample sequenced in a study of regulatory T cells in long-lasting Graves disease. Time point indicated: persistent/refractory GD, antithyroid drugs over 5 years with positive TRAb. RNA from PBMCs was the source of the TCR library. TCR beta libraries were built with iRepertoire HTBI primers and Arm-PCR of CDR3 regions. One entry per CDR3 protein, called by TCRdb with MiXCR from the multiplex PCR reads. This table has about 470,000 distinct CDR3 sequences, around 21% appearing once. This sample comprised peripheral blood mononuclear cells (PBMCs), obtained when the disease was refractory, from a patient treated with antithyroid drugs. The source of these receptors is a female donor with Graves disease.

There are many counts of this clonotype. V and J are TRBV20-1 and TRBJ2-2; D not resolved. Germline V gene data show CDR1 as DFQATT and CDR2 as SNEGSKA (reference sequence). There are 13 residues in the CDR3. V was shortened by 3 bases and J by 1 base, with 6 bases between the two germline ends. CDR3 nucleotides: TGCAGTGCTAGGGGTCAGAACACCGGGGAGCTGTTTTTT. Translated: CSARGQNTGELFF.

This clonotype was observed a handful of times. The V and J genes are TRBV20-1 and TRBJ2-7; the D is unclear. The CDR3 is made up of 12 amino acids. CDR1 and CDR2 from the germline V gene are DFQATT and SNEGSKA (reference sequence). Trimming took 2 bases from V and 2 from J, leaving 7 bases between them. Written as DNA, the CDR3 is TGCAGTGCTAGAACCGATACCTACGAGCAGTACTTC. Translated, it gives CSARTDTYEQYF.

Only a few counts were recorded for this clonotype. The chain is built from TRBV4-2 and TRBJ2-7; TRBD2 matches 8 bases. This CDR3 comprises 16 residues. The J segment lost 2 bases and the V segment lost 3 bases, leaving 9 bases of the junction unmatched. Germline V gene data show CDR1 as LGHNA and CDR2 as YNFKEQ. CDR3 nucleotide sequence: TGTGCCAGCAGCCACGCCGGGAGGGGCCCCACCTACGAGCAGTACTTC. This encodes CASSHAGRGPTYEQYF.

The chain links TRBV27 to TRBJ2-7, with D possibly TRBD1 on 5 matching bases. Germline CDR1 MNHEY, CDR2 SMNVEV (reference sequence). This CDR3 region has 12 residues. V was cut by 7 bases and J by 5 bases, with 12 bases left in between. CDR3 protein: CASKGIGDEQYF. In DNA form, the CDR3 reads TGTGCCAGCAAGGGTATAGGGGACGAGCAGTACTTC.

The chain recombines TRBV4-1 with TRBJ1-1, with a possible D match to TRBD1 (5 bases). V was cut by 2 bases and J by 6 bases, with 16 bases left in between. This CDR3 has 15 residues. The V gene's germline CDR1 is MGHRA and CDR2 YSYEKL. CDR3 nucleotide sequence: TGCGCCAGCAGCCAACAAAGGGGTCTCGAGGCTGAAGCTTTCTTT. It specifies CASSQQRGLEAEAFF.

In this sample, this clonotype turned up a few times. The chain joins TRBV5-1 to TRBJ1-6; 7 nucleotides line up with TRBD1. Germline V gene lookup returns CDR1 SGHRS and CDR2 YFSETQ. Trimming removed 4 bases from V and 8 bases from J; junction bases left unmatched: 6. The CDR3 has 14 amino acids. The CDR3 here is CASSPQGEYSPLHF. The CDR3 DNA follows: TGCGCCAGCAGCCCCCAGGGGGAGTATTCACCCCTCCACTTT.

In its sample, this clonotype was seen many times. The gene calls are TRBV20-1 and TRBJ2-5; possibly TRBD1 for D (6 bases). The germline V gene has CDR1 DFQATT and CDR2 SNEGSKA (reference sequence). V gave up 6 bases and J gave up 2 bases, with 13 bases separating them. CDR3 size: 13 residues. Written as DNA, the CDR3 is TGCAGTGCCCCGACAGGCCTACAAGAGACCCAGTACTTC. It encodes CSAPTGLQETQYF.

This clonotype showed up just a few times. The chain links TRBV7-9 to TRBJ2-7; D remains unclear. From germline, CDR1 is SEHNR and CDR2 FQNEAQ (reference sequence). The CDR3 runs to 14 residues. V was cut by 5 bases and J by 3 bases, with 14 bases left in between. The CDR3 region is CASSKSEDLYEQYF. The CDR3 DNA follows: TGTGCCAGCAGCAAATCAGAGGACCTCTACGAGCAGTACTTC.

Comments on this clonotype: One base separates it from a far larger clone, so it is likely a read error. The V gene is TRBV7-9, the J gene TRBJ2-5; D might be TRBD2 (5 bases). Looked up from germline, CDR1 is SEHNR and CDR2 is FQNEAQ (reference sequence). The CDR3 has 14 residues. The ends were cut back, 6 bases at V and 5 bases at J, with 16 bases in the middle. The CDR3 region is CASSYIGNPETQYF. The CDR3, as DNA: TGTGCCAGCAGTTACATCGGGAATCCGGAGACCCAGTACTTC.

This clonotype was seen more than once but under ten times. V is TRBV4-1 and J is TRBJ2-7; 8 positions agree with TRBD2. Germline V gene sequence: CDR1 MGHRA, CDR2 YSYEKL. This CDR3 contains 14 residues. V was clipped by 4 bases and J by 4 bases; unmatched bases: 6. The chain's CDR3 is CASSRTSGPYEQYF. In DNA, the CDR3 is TGCGCCAGCAGCCGCACTAGCGGCCCTTACGAGCAGTACTTC.

The CDR3 DNA reads TGTGCCAGCAGCCAAGGGCCAGGGGATAATTCACCCCTCCACTTT. It encodes CASSQGPGDNSPLHF. This chain uses TRBV4-2 with TRBJ1-6; D perhaps matches TRBD1 (6 bases). The CDR3 sequence is 15 residues long. The germline V gene has CDR1 LGHNA and CDR2 YNFKEQ. With 1 base removed from V and 5 bases from J, the gap between germline ends came to 9 bases.

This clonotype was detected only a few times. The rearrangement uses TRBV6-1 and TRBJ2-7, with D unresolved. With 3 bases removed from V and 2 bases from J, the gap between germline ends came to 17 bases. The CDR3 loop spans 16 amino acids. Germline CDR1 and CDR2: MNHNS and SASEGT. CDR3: CASSDRSGVETYEQYF. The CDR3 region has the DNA TGTGCCAGCAGTGACCGCTCTGGCGTCGAAACCTACGAGCAGTACTTC.

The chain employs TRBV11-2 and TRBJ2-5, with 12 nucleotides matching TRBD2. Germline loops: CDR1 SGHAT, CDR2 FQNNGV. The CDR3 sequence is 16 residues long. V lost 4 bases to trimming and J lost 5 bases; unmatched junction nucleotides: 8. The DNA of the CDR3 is TGTGCCAGCAGCTCGGGGACTAGCGGGTTAGGCGAGACCCAGTACTTC. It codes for CASSSGTSGLGETQYF.

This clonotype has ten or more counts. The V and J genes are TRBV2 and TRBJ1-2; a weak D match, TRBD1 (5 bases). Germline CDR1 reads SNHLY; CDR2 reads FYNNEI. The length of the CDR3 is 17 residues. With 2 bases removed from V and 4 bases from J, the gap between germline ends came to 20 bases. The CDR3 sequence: CASSEYRLKRGFYGYTF. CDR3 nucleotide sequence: TGTGCCAGCAGTGAATACCGGTTGAAAAGGGGATTCTATGGCTACACCTTC.

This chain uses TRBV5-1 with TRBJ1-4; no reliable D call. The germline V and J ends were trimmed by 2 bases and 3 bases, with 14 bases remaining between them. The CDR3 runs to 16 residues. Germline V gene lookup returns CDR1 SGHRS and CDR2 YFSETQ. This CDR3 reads CASSFEAGGANEKLFF. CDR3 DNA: TGCGCCAGCAGCTTTGAAGCGGGTGGAGCTAATGAAAAACTGTTTTTT. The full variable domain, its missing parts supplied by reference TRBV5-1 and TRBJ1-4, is KAGVTQTPRYLIKTRGQQVTLSCSPISGHRSVSWYQQTPGQGLQFLFEYFSETQRNKGNFPGRFSGRQFSNSRSEMNVSTLELGDSALYLCASSFEAGGANEKLFFGSGTQLSVL.

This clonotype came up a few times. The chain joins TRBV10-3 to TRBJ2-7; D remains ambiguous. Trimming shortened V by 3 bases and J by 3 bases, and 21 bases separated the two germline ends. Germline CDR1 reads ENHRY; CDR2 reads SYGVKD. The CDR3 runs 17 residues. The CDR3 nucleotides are TGTGCCATCAGTGATACCCAAAACAGTCCTTACCTCTACGAGCAGTACTTC. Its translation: CAISDTQNSPYLYEQYF.

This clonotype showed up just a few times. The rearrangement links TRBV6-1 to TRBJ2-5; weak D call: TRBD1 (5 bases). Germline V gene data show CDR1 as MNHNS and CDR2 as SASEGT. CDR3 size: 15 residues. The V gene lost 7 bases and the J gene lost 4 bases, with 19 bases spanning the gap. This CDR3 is CASNPQRYGAETQYF. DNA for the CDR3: TGTGCCAGCAATCCCCAGCGCTATGGGGCAGAGACCCAGTACTTC.

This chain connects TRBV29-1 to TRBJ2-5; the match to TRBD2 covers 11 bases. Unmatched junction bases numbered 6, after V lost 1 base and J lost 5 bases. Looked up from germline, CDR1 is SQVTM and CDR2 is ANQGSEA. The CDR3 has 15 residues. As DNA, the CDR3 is TGCAGCGTTGAAGTTAGCGGGAGGGCCGCCGAGACCCAGTACTTC. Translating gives CSVEVSGRAAETQYF.

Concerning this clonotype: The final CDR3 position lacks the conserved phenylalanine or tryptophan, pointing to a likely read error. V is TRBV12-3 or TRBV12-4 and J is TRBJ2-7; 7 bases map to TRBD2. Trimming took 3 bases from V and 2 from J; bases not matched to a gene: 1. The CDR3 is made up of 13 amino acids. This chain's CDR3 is CASSFGLAYEQYS. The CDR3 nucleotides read TGTGCCAGCAGTTTCGGACTAGCCTACGAGCAGTACTCC.

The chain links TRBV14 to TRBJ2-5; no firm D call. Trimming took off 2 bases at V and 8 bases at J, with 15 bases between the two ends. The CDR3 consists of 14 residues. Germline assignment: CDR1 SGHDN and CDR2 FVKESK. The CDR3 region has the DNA TGTGCCAGCAGCCAATACCTGGCCGTGGAAACCCAGTACTTC. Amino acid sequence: CASSQYLAVETQYF.

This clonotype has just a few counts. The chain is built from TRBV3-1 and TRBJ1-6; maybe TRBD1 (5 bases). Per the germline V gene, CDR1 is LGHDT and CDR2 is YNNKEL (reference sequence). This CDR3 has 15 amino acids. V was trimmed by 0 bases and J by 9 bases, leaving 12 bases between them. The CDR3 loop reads CASSQEVLQGSPLHF. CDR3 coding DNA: TGTGCCAGCAGCCAAGAGGTGCTCCAGGGTTCACCCCTCCACTTT.

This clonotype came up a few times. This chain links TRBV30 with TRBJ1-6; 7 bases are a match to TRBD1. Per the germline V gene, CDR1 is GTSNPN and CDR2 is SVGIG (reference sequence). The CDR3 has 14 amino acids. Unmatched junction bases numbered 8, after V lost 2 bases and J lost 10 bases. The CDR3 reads CAWSLTGRYSPLHF. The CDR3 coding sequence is TGTGCCTGGAGTCTGACAGGGAGGTACTCACCCCTCCACTTT.

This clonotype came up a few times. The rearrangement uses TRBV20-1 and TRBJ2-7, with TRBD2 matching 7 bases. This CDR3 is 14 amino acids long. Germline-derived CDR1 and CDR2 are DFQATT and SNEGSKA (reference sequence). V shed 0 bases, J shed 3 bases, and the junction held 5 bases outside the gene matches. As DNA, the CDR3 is TGCAGTGCTAGAGAGAATTGGGACTACTACGAGCAGTACTTC. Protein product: CSARENWDYYEQYF.

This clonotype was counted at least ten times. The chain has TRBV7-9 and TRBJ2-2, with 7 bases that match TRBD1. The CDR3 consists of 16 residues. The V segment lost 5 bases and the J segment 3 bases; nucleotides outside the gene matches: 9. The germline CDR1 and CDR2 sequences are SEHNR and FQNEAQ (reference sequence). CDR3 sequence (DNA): TGTGCCAGCAGCCCGAGCCGAGGGGGCGACACCGGGGAGCTGTTTTTT. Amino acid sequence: CASSPSRGGDTGELFF.

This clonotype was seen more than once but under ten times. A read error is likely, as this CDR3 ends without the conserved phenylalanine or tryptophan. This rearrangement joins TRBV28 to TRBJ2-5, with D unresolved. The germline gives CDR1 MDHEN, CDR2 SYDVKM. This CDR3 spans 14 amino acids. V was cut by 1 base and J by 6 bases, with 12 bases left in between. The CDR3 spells CASSLFPQAQTQYS. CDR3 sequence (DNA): TGTGCCAGCAGTTTATTCCCCCAGGCACAGACCCAGTACTCC.

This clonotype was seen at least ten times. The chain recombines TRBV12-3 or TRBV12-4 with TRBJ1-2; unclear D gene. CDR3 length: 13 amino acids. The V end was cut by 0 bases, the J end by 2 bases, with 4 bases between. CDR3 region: CASSLAPNYGYTF. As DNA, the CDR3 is TGTGCCAGCAGTTTAGCCCCGAACTATGGCTACACCTTC.

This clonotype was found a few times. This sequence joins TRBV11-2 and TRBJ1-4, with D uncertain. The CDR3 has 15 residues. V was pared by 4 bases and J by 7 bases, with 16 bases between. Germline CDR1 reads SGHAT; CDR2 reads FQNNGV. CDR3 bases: TGTGCCAGCAGCTCTACCCCTAATCAAGGTGAAAAACTGTTTTTT. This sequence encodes CASSSTPNQGEKLFF.